Listed here are 9 T cell receptor beta chains from one sample, sequenced in a study of control samples from healthy donors and cancer patients. The data were produced by immunoSEQ multiplex PCR, yet TCRdb's version contains in-frame clones alone and is incomplete. The data show about 6,000 clones, about two thirds seen once. The specimen sequenced was formalin-fixed, paraffin-embedded tissue. The origin of the receptors is a male donor with melanoma.

V usage is TRBV9 and J usage is TRBJ2-7, with TRBD2 identical over 7 bases. CDR1 is SGDLS and CDR2 is YYNGEE in the germline V gene. The CDR3 extends over 13 amino acids. With 4 bases clipped from V and 3 bases from J, the junction kept 4 bases outside the gene matches. The CDR3 loop is CASSPREGYEQYF. The CDR3, as DNA: TGTGCCAGCAGCCCGAGGGAGGGCTACGAGCAGTACTTC.

The chain carries TRBV25-1 and TRBJ2-7; D might be TRBD1 or TRBD2, each matching 5 bases. The germline V gene encodes CDR1 MGHDK and CDR2 SYGVNS. V lost 8 bases, J lost 9 bases, and 14 bases lay in between. The CDR3 totals 11 residues. CDR3 coding DNA: TGTGCCAGCCGGGGCTTGGCTTGGCAGTACTTC. Protein sequence: CASRGLAWQYF.

This chain connects TRBV29-1 to TRBJ2-5; D is ambiguous. Germline V gene lookup returns CDR1 SQVTM and CDR2 ANQGSEA. The CDR3 spans 13 residues. Trimming took 4 bases from V and 4 from J, leaving 13 bases between them. CDR3: CSVGRNLRETQYF. The CDR3 coding sequence is TGCAGCGTTGGCAGAAACTTGAGAGAGACCCAGTACTTC.

This rearrangement joins TRBV19 to TRBJ1-4, with 9 positions matching TRBD1. Per the germline V gene, CDR1 is LNHDA and CDR2 is SQIVND (reference sequence). The CDR3 is 15 residues long. With 7 bases clipped from V and 5 bases from J, the junction kept 8 bases outside the gene matches. CDR3 region: CASNTGGVRNEKLFF. The CDR3 region has the DNA TGTGCCAGTAATACAGGGGGCGTGAGAAATGAAAAACTGTTTTTT.

J is TRBJ2-3 and V is TRBV5-1; 11 bases line up with TRBD2. The CDR3 sequence is 20 residues long. Germline values: CDR1 SGHRS, CDR2 YFSETQ. Trimming removed 4 bases from V and 3 bases from J; junction bases left unmatched: 19. CDR3 protein: CASSRPGLADLTLRTDTQYF. CDR3 bases: TGCGCCAGCAGCCGACCGGGACTAGCGGACCTAACCCTAAGGACAGATACGCAGTATTTT.

In the case of this clone: Possible read error: a much larger clone is one base away. The chain links TRBV9 to TRBJ2-2; 8 bases align to TRBD2. Germline V CDR1 and CDR2: SGDLS, YYNGEE. V was pared by 4 bases and J by 9 bases, with 14 bases of the junction left unmatched. The CDR3 loop spans 16 amino acids. The CDR3 sequence: CASSIRTSLVPRELFF. In nucleotides, the CDR3 is TGTGCCAGCAGCATCCGGACTAGCCTGGTCCCCAGGGAGCTGTTTTTT.

This rearrangement joins TRBV24-1 to TRBJ1-5; D call uncertain. Trimming took off 2 bases at V and 4 bases at J, with 11 bases between the two ends. CDR1 and CDR2 (germline): KGHDR, SFDVKD. The CDR3 covers 15 residues. This chain's CDR3 is CATSDSDVGNQPQHF. Written as DNA, the CDR3 is TGTGCCACCAGTGATTCGGATGTGGGAAATCAGCCCCAGCATTTT.

The chain combines TRBV5-1 with TRBJ1-1, with unresolved D. The V gene lost 0 bases and the J gene lost 5 bases, with 11 bases spanning the gap. CDR1 and CDR2 from the germline V gene are SGHRS and YFSETQ. CDR3 length: 14 amino acids. The DNA of the CDR3 is TGCGCCAGCAGCTTGGGGTCAGTAGGGACTGAAGCTTTCTTT. Amino acid sequence: CASSLGSVGTEAFF.

The chain combines TRBV4-2 with TRBJ2-5; D not resolved. The CDR3 length is 11 residues. V dropped 0 bases and J dropped 13 bases, with 9 bases sitting between them. Germline lookup yields CDR1 LGHNA and CDR2 YNFKEQ. The CDR3 reads CASSQESTRYF. CDR3 coding DNA: TGTGCCAGCAGCCAAGAATCTACAAGGTACTTC.